The rows below give T cell receptor beta chains drawn from one sample of a study of cytomegalovirus exposure and HLA in healthy donors. Profiling relied on immunoSEQ multiplex PCR, and the TCRdb table lists in-frame clones only, not all of them. The sample has fewer than 200,000 clones, around 80% seen once. Input material: PBMCs. The receptors were sampled from a woman under 30 in good health and CMV-seronegative. Each CDR3 is given with its conserved first and last residue. Fields, in order: V gene, D gene, clone size, J gene, CDR3 protein, CDR3 DNA. A D gene is named only where the DNA matches it firmly. Where a row states a size, it is once, few, many or the class of an expanded clone; other rows omit it.

v_gene: TRBV7-3
d_gene: TRBD2
abundance: NA
j_gene: TRBJ2-1
CDR3aa: CASSESGRYNEQFF
CDR3nt: TGTGCCAGCAGCGAAAGCGGGAGGTACAATGAGCAGTTCTTC

v_gene: TRBV27
d_gene: NA
abundance: NA
j_gene: TRBJ1-4
CDR3aa: CASSLWRESEKLFF
CDR3nt: TGTGCCAGCAGTTTGTGGCGGGAGAGTGAAAAACTGTTTTTT

v_gene: TRBV28
d_gene: NA
abundance: NA
j_gene: TRBJ1-4
CDR3aa: CASSLVQGMREKLFF
CDR3nt: TGTGCCAGCAGTTTAGTGCAGGGGATGCGTGAAAAACTGTTTTTT

v_gene: TRBV5-5
d_gene: NA
abundance: NA
j_gene: TRBJ1-4
CDR3aa: CASSLSFGELSEKLFF
CDR3nt: TGTGCCAGCAGCTTGTCGTTCGGGGAATTGAGCGAAAAACTGTTTTTT

v_gene: TRBV28
d_gene: NA
abundance: NA
j_gene: TRBJ2-7
CDR3aa: CASSSPSKGGVYEQYF
CDR3nt: TGTGCCAGCAGTTCCCCCTCCAAAGGGGGAGTTTACGAGCAGTACTTC

v_gene: TRBV7-9
d_gene: NA
abundance: NA
j_gene: TRBJ2-3
CDR3aa: CASSPSGTDTQYF
CDR3nt: TGTGCCAGTTCCCCCTCGGGGACAGATACGCAGTATTTT

v_gene: TRBV7-2
d_gene: NA
abundance: NA
j_gene: TRBJ2-3
CDR3aa: CASSFDGRRTDTQYF
CDR3nt: TGTGCCAGCAGCTTTGATGGGAGGCGCACAGATACGCAGTATTTT

v_gene: TRBV5-5
d_gene: TRBD2
abundance: few
j_gene: TRBJ2-7
CDR3aa: CASSLTSGTTYEQYF
CDR3nt: TGTGCCAGCAGCTTGACTAGCGGGACGACATACGAGCAGTACTTC

v_gene: TRBV7-9
d_gene: NA
abundance: NA
j_gene: TRBJ1-1
CDR3aa: CASSLVHAEAFF
CDR3nt: TGTGCCAGCAGCTTAGTTCATGCTGAAGCTTTCTTT

v_gene: TRBV7-6
d_gene: NA
abundance: few
j_gene: TRBJ1-1
CDR3aa: CASSLRENTEAFF
CDR3nt: TGTGCCAGCAGCTTAAGAGAGAACACTGAAGCTTTCTTT

v_gene: TRBV28
d_gene: NA
abundance: NA
j_gene: TRBJ1-3
CDR3aa: CASLGGGNSGNTIYF
CDR3nt: TGTGCCAGCCTCGGGGGAGGTAACTCTGGAAACACCATATATTTT

v_gene: TRBV11-3
d_gene: NA
abundance: NA
j_gene: TRBJ2-7
CDR3aa: CASSLGGQRTDEQYF
CDR3nt: TGTGCCAGCAGCTTGGGGGGACAGAGGACCGACGAGCAGTACTTC

v_gene: TRBV9
d_gene: NA
abundance: NA
j_gene: TRBJ2-7
CDR3aa: CASSPGAYSYEQYF
CDR3nt: TGTGCCAGCAGCCCAGGGGCTTACTCCTACGAGCAGTACTTC

v_gene: TRBV28
d_gene: TRBD1
abundance: once
j_gene: TRBJ1-5
CDR3aa: CASSDHRGLWPQHF
CDR3nt: TGTGCCAGCAGTGACCACAGGGGGCTCTGGCCCCAGCATTTT

v_gene: TRBV28
d_gene: TRBD1
abundance: NA
j_gene: TRBJ2-5
CDR3aa: CASSTGGGETQYF
CDR3nt: TGTGCCAGCTCTACAGGGGGCGGAGAGACCCAGTACTTC

v_gene: TRBV28
d_gene: NA
abundance: NA
j_gene: TRBJ2-2
CDR3aa: CASTRRGAPTGELFF
CDR3nt: TGTGCCAGCACCCGTCGGGGGGCGCCCACCGGGGAGCTGTTTTTT

v_gene: TRBV7-3
d_gene: TRBD2
abundance: NA
j_gene: TRBJ2-1
CDR3aa: CASSPTSGSDEQFF
CDR3nt: TGTGCCAGCAGCCCGACTAGCGGGAGCGATGAGCAGTTCTTC

v_gene: TRBV4-1
d_gene: TRBD1
abundance: few
j_gene: TRBJ1-2
CDR3aa: CASSQQWDRVNYGYTF
CDR3nt: TGCGCCAGCAGCCAACAATGGGACAGGGTTAACTATGGCTACACCTTC

v_gene: TRBV10-3
d_gene: TRBD1
abundance: NA
j_gene: TRBJ1-5
CDR3aa: CAIRGQGDNQPQHF
CDR3nt: TGTGCCATCCGCGGACAGGGCGACAATCAGCCCCAGCATTTT

v_gene: TRBV9
d_gene: NA
abundance: NA
j_gene: TRBJ2-5
CDR3aa: CASSVVGYAETQYF
CDR3nt: TGTGCCAGCAGCGTAGTCGGGTATGCGGAGACCCAGTACTTC

v_gene: TRBV6-1
d_gene: TRBD2
abundance: few
j_gene: TRBJ2-1
CDR3aa: CASSEIQAGPNEQFF
CDR3nt: TGTGCCAGCAGTGAAATTCAAGCGGGACCCAATGAGCAGTTCTTC

v_gene: TRBV5-8
d_gene: NA
abundance: NA
j_gene: TRBJ2-7
CDR3aa: CASEAADAPYEQYF
CDR3nt: TGTGCCAGCGAGGCAGCGGACGCCCCCTACGAGCAGTACTTC

v_gene: TRBV7-2
d_gene: NA
abundance: NA
j_gene: TRBJ2-3
CDR3aa: CASSYSTDTQYF
CDR3nt: TGTGCCAGCAGCTATAGTACAGATACGCAGTATTTT

v_gene: TRBV6-1
d_gene: TRBD2
abundance: NA
j_gene: TRBJ2-7
CDR3aa: CASSSVASGTYEQYF
CDR3nt: TGTGCCAGCAGCTCCGTGGCTAGCGGCACCTACGAGCAGTACTTC

v_gene: TRBV5-6
d_gene: NA
abundance: NA
j_gene: TRBJ2-3
CDR3aa: CASSLIAAAQYF
CDR3nt: TGTGCCAGCAGCTTGATCGCGGCTGCGCAGTATTTT

v_gene: TRBV6-5
d_gene: TRBD1
abundance: once
j_gene: TRBJ2-7
CDR3aa: CASRLGQGAYEQYF
CDR3nt: TGTGCCAGCAGGCTGGGACAGGGGGCGTACGAGCAGTACTTC

v_gene: TRBV10-3
d_gene: NA
abundance: NA
j_gene: TRBJ1-1
CDR3aa: CALQGTLNTEAFF
CDR3nt: TGTGCCCTCCAGGGGACGTTGAACACTGAAGCTTTCTTT

v_gene: TRBV5-1
d_gene: NA
abundance: NA
j_gene: TRBJ1-1
CDR3aa: CASSLGPLLEAFF
CDR3nt: TGCGCCAGCAGCTTGGGGCCTCTTTTAGAAGCTTTCTTT

v_gene: TRBV5-6
d_gene: NA
abundance: once
j_gene: TRBJ2-7
CDR3aa: CASSLYNSRYYSYEQYF
CDR3nt: TGTGCCAGCAGCCTATATAATAGTCGGTACTACTCCTACGAGCAGTACTTC

v_gene: TRBV18
d_gene: TRBD1
abundance: NA
j_gene: TRBJ2-3
CDR3aa: CASSLGTGDTQYF
CDR3nt: TGTGCCAGCTCCCTCGGGACAGGGGATACGCAGTATTTT

v_gene: TRBV6-1
d_gene: NA
abundance: NA
j_gene: TRBJ1-5
CDR3aa: CASMSRQGINQPQHF
CDR3nt: TGTGCCAGCATGAGTCGGCAGGGGATCAATCAGCCCCAGCATTTT

v_gene: TRBV9
d_gene: TRBD1
abundance: NA
j_gene: TRBJ1-4
CDR3aa: CASSVVFLLSGQGITSNEKLFF
CDR3nt: TGTGCCAGCAGCGTAGTCTTCCTGCTTAGCGGACAGGGAATCACCTCTAATGAAAAACTGTTTTTT

v_gene: TRBV6-1
d_gene: NA
abundance: NA
j_gene: TRBJ1-5
CDR3aa: CASRKEYSNQPQHF
CDR3nt: TGTGCCAGCAGGAAGGAGTATAGCAATCAGCCCCAGCATTTT

v_gene: TRBV2
d_gene: TRBD1
abundance: NA
j_gene: TRBJ2-2
CDR3aa: CASSARTGTTGELFF
CDR3nt: TGTGCCAGCAGCGCTAGGACAGGGACCACCGGGGAGCTGTTTTTT

v_gene: TRBV5-1
d_gene: NA
abundance: NA
j_gene: TRBJ1-4
CDR3aa: CASSFGNEPRGKLFF
CDR3nt: TGCGCCAGCAGCTTTGGGAATGAACCCCGGGGAAAACTGTTTTTT

v_gene: TRBV5-1
d_gene: TRBD2
abundance: NA
j_gene: TRBJ2-3
CDR3aa: CASSPKREPRGDTQYF
CDR3nt: TGCGCCAGCAGCCCGAAGCGGGAGCCCAGAGGAGATACGCAGTATTTT

v_gene: TRBV5-6
d_gene: NA
abundance: NA
j_gene: TRBJ1-5
CDR3aa: CASSLGTSINQPQHF
CDR3nt: TGTGCCAGCAGCTTGGGCACTTCGATTAATCAGCCCCAGCATTTT

v_gene: TRBV4-3
d_gene: NA
abundance: NA
j_gene: TRBJ2-2
CDR3aa: CASSHQRSTGELFF
CDR3nt: TGCGCCAGCAGCCACCAAAGGAGCACCGGGGAGCTGTTTTTT

v_gene: TRBV28
d_gene: TRBD2
abundance: NA
j_gene: TRBJ2-5
CDR3aa: CASSHLAWWTSGQETQYF
CDR3nt: TGTGCCAGCAGCCACCTCGCGTGGTGGACTAGCGGCCAAGAGACCCAGTACTTC

v_gene: TRBV11-1
d_gene: TRBD1
abundance: NA
j_gene: TRBJ2-2
CDR3aa: CASSHGQGRAGELFF
CDR3nt: TGTGCCAGCAGCCACGGACAGGGTAGAGCCGGGGAGCTGTTTTTT

v_gene: TRBV5-1
d_gene: NA
abundance: NA
j_gene: TRBJ2-3
CDR3aa: CASTLLGGPTDTQYF
CDR3nt: TGCGCCAGCACCCTTCTAGGTGGCCCCACAGATACGCAGTATTTT

v_gene: TRBV5-1
d_gene: TRBD2
abundance: once
j_gene: TRBJ2-3
CDR3aa: CASSDSGRATDTQYF
CDR3nt: TGCGCCAGCAGCGATAGCGGGAGGGCCACAGATACGCAGTATTTT

v_gene: TRBV4-1
d_gene: TRBD2
abundance: NA
j_gene: TRBJ2-1
CDR3aa: CASSPSVTSGSSNEQFF
CDR3nt: TGCGCCAGCAGCCCATCCGTTACTAGCGGGAGTTCCAATGAGCAGTTCTTC

v_gene: TRBV10-3
d_gene: TRBD2
abundance: NA
j_gene: TRBJ2-7
CDR3aa: CAISFGTNSYEQYF
CDR3nt: TGTGCCATCAGTTTCGGGACTAACTCCTACGAGCAGTACTTC

v_gene: TRBV4-1
d_gene: TRBD2
abundance: NA
j_gene: TRBJ2-7
CDR3aa: CASSHTSGSREQYF
CDR3nt: TGCGCCAGCAGCCATACTAGCGGGAGTCGCGAGCAGTACTTC

v_gene: TRBV4-2
d_gene: TRBD1
abundance: NA
j_gene: TRBJ1-1
CDR3aa: CASSQDWTGANEAFF
CDR3nt: TGTGCCAGCAGCCAAGACTGGACAGGGGCTAATGAAGCTTTCTTT

v_gene: TRBV5-1
d_gene: NA
abundance: NA
j_gene: TRBJ2-7
CDR3aa: CASSPVRVPYEQYF
CDR3nt: TGCGCCAGCAGTCCAGTGCGGGTACCCTACGAGCAGTACTTC

v_gene: TRBV7-8
d_gene: NA
abundance: NA
j_gene: TRBJ2-1
CDR3aa: CASSLTRGGDNEQFF
CDR3nt: TGTGCCAGCAGCCTAACAAGGGGTGGGGACAATGAGCAGTTCTTC

v_gene: TRBV5-1
d_gene: NA
abundance: NA
j_gene: TRBJ2-3
CDR3aa: CASRSRSTLPDTQYF
CDR3nt: TGCGCCAGCAGATCTAGGTCCACACTACCTGATACGCAGTATTTT

v_gene: TRBV13
d_gene: TRBD1
abundance: few
j_gene: TRBJ2-1
CDR3aa: CASSFTGTANNEQFF
CDR3nt: TGTGCCAGCAGCTTCACCGGGACAGCAAACAATGAGCAGTTCTTC

v_gene: TRBV2
d_gene: NA
abundance: NA
j_gene: TRBJ2-7
CDR3aa: CASARRGGGPYEQYF
CDR3nt: TGTGCCAGCGCCCGGAGGGGGGGAGGTCCCTACGAGCAGTACTTC

v_gene: TRBV7-9
d_gene: NA
abundance: NA
j_gene: TRBJ2-7
CDR3aa: CASSPRWGVGDEQYF
CDR3nt: TGTGCCAGCAGCCCCCGGTGGGGGGTCGGAGACGAGCAGTACTTC

v_gene: TRBV5-8
d_gene: NA
abundance: NA
j_gene: TRBJ1-5
CDR3aa: CASTRRVARNQPQHF
CDR3nt: TGTGCCAGCACCCGCCGGGTGGCGCGCAATCAGCCCCAGCATTTT

v_gene: TRBV11-2
d_gene: TRBD2
abundance: few
j_gene: TRBJ2-1
CDR3aa: CASSPRLAGVYNEQFF
CDR3nt: TGTGCCAGCAGCCCGAGACTAGCGGGAGTGTACAATGAGCAGTTCTTC

v_gene: TRBV27
d_gene: TRBD1
abundance: NA
j_gene: TRBJ2-1
CDR3aa: CASSLTGVMFF
CDR3nt: TGTGCCAGCAGTTTAACAGGGGTCATGTTCTTC

v_gene: TRBV27
d_gene: TRBD2
abundance: NA
j_gene: TRBJ2-1
CDR3aa: CASSSLTRTRHEQFF
CDR3nt: TGTGCCAGCAGTTCCCTAACTCGGACTAGGCATGAGCAGTTCTTC

v_gene: TRBV11-2
d_gene: NA
abundance: NA
j_gene: TRBJ1-1
CDR3aa: CASSVIAGEAFF
CDR3nt: TGTGCCAGCAGCGTAATAGCGGGGGAAGCTTTCTTT

v_gene: TRBV19
d_gene: NA
abundance: NA
j_gene: TRBJ2-7
CDR3aa: CASSGGGSAYEQYF
CDR3nt: TGTGCCAGTAGTGGCGGGGGCAGCGCATACGAGCAGTACTTC

v_gene: TRBV19
d_gene: NA
abundance: NA
j_gene: TRBJ1-5
CDR3aa: CASSIGEFGVLPQHF
CDR3nt: TGTGCCAGTAGTATCGGGGAGTTTGGAGTCCTACCCCAGCATTTT